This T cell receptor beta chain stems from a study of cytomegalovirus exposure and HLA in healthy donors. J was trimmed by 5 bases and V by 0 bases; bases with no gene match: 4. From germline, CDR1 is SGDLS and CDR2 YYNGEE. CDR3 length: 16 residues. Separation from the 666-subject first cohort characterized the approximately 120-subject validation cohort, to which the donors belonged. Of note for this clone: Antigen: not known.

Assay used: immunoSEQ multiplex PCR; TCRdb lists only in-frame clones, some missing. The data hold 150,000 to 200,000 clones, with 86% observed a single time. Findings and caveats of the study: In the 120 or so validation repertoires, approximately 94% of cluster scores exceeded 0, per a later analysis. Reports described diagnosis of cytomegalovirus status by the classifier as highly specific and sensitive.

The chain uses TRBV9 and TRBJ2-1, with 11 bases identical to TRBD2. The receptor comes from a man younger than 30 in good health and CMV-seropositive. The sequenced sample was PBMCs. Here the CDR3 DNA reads TGTGCCAGCAGCGTAGCTGGGACTAGCGGCCACAATGAGCAGTTCTTC. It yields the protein CASSVAGTSGHNEQFF.